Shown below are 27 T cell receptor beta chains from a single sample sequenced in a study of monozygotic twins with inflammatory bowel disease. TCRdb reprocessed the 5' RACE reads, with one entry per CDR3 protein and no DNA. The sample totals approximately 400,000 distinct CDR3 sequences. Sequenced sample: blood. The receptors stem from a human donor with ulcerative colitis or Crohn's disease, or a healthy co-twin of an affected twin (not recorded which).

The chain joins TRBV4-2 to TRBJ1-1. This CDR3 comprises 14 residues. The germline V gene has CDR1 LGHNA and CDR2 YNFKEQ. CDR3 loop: CASSQEALNTEAFF.

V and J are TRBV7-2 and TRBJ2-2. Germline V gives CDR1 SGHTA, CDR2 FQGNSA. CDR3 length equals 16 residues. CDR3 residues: CASSLYMGKNTGELFF.

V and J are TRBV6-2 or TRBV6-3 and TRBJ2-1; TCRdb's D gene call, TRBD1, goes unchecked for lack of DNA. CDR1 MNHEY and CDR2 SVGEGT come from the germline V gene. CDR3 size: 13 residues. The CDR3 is CASRPGTGGEQFF.

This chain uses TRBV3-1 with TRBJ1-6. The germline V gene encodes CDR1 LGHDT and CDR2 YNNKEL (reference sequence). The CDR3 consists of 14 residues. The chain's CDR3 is CASSGRRFNSPLHF.

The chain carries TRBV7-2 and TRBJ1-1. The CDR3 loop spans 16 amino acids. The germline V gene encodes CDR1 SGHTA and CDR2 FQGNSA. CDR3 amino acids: CASSLERRLLNTEAFF. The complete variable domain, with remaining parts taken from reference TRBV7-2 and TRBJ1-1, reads GAGVSQSPSNKVTEKGKDVELRCDPISGHTALYWYRQSLGQGLEFLIYFQGNSAPDKSGLPSDRFSAERTGGSVSTLTIQRTQQEDSAVYLCASSLERRLLNTEAFFGQGTRLTVV.

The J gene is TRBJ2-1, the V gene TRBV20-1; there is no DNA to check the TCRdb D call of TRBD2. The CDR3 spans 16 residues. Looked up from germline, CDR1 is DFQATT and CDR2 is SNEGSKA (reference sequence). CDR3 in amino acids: CSASFLAGGPNNEQFF.

This CDR3 reads CASSPHTYNQPQHF. The chain combines TRBV4-3 with TRBJ1-5. CDR1 is LGHNA, CDR2 YSLEER, per germline. The CDR3 has 14 residues.

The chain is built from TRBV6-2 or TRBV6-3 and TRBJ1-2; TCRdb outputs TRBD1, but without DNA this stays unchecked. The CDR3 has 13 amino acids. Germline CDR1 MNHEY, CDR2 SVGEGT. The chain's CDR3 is CASSLRTAYGYTF.

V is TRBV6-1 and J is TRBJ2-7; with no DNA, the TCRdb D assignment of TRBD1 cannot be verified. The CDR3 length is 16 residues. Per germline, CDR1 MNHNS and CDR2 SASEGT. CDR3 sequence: CASAQEAHRELNEQYF.

The CDR3 region is CASTFRTDYGYTF. J is TRBJ1-2 and V is TRBV2; the TRBD1 assignment by TCRdb is unverifiable without DNA. The CDR3 sequence is 13 residues long. Germline V gives CDR1 SNHLY, CDR2 FYNNEI.

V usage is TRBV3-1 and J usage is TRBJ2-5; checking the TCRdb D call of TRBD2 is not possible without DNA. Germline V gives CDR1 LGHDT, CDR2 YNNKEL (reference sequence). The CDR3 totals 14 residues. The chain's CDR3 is CASSPTGLKETQYF.

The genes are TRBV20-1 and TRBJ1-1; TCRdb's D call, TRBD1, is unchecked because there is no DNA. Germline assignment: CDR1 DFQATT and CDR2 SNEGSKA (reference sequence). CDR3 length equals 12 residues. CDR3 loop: CSASEQGTEAFF.

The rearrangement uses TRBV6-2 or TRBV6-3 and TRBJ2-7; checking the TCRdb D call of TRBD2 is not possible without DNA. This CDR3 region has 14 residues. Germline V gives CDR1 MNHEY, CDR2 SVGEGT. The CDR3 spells CASSLLAGVGEQYF.

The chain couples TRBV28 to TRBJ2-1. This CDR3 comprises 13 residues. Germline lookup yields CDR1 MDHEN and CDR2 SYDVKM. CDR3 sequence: CASSLKELLEQFF.

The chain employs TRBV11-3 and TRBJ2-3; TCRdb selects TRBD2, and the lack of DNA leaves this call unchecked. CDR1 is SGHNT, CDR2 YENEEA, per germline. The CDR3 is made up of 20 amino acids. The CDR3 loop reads CASSLGFLGVGLRSTDTQYF.

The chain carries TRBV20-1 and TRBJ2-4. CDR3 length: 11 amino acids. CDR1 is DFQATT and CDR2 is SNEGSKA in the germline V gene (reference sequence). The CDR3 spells CSVGGRDIQYF.

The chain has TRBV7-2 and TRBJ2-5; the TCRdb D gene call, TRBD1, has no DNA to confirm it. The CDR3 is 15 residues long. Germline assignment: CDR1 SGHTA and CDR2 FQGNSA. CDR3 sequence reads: CASSLPLTGDWTQYF.

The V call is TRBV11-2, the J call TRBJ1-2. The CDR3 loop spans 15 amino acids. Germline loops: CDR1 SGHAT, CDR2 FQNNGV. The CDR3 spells CASSPDSWVGNGYTF.

The CDR3 spells CASSSRGTVSSNQPQHF. The chain is built from TRBV28 and TRBJ1-5; the TCRdb D gene call, TRBD1, has no DNA to confirm it. The CDR3 sequence is 17 residues long. CDR1 MDHEN and CDR2 SYDVKM come from the germline V gene.

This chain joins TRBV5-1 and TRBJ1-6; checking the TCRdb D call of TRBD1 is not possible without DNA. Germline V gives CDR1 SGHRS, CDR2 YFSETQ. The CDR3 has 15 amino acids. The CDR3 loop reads CASSPRTDYNSPLHF.

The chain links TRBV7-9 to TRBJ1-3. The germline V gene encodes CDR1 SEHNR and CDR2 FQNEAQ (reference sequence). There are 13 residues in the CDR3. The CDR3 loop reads CASSISSGNTIYF.

CDR3 sequence: CASTPSGAPYEQYF. The chain combines TRBV7-9 with TRBJ2-7; the TCRdb D gene call, TRBD2, has no DNA to confirm it. Germline V gene sequence: CDR1 SEHNR, CDR2 FQNEAQ (reference sequence). The CDR3 sequence is 14 residues long.

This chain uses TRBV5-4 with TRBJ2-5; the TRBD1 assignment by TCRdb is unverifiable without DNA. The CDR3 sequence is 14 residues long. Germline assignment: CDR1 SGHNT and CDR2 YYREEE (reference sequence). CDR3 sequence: CASSFGQGRETQYF.

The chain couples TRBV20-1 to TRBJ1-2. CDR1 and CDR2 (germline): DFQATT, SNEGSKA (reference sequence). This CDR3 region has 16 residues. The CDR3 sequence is CSAREDRGNAIRGYTF.

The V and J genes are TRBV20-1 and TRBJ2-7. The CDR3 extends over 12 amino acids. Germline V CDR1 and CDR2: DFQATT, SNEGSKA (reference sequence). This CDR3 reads CSAQTGLYEQYF.

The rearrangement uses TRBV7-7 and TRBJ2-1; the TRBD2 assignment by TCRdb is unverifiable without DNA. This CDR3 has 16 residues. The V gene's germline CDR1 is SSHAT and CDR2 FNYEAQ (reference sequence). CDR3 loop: CASSLAAGTAYNEQFF.

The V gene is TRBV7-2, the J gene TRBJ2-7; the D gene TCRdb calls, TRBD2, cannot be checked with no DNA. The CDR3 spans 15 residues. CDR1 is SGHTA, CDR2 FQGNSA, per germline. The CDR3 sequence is CASSLKVSGMGEQYF.